The 15 T cell receptor beta chains given below trace back to one sample, sequenced in a study of blood T cell repertoires in COVID-19. TCRdb keeps only in-frame clones here, not all; method: immunoSEQ multiplex PCR. Of around 40,000 clones listed, about 82% are singletons. The sample consisted of peripheral blood. The receptors stem from a human donor in a cohort sampled during active COVID-19.

The rearrangement uses TRBV4-2 and TRBJ1-3; D is ambiguous. The V gene's germline CDR1 is LGHNA and CDR2 YNFKEQ. The CDR3 consists of 16 residues. V was clipped by 1 base and J by 4 bases, with 14 bases between them. DNA of the CDR3: TGTGCCAGCAGCCAAGCCCTTATGGACTCGGGAAACACCATATATTTT. Amino acids: CASSQALMDSGNTIYF.

The V call is TRBV6-5, the J call TRBJ2-7; 9 nucleotides line up with TRBD1. Germline V gives CDR1 MNHEY, CDR2 SVGAGI. Losses at the gene ends were 6 bases for V and 4 bases for J; bases not matched to a gene: 10. CDR3 length: 15 residues. CDR3 residues: CASSFATGGEYEQYF. CDR3 nucleotide sequence: TGTGCCAGCAGCTTTGCGACAGGGGGTGAATACGAGCAGTACTTC.

The chain carries TRBV7-3 and TRBJ1-1; D gene ambiguous. Germline CDR1 and CDR2: SGHTA and FQGTGA. The germline V and J ends were trimmed by 5 bases and 5 bases, with 15 bases remaining between them. The CDR3 is 14 residues long. CDR3 nucleotide sequence: TGTGCCAGCAGCCCCCGAGGGTCGGGGACTGAAGCTTTCTTT. Amino acids: CASSPRGSGTEAFF.

The chain employs TRBV12-3 or TRBV12-4 and TRBJ2-3, with 8 bases lining up with TRBD2. The ends lost 3 bases at V and 6 bases at J; junction bases unmatched: 2. This CDR3 contains 13 residues. The CDR3 protein is CASSLTSEDTQYF. Here the CDR3 DNA reads TGTGCCAGCAGTTTGACTAGCGAGGATACGCAGTATTTT.

This clone was detected only a few times. The rearrangement uses TRBV19 and TRBJ1-1; possible D gene TRBD1, 6 bases. Trimming shortened V by 3 bases and J by 10 bases, and 18 bases separated the two germline ends. The CDR3 spans 14 residues. Germline loops: CDR1 LNHDA, CDR2 SQIVND (reference sequence). CDR3 sequence reads: CASSIPPGQQRAFF. The CDR3 DNA reads TGTGCCAGTAGTATTCCACCCGGACAGCAACGAGCTTTCTTT.

The rearrangement joins TRBV5-1 to TRBJ2-2, with 11 bases lining up with TRBD2. CDR3 length: 17 amino acids. Germline CDR1 reads SGHRS; CDR2 reads YFSETQ. With 1 base clipped from V and 4 bases from J, the junction kept 6 bases outside the gene matches. For the CDR3, the DNA is TGCGCCAGCAGCTTGCCCGGGACTAGCGGACCCACCGGGGAGCTGTTTTTT. This sequence encodes CASSLPGTSGPTGELFF.

With respect to this clone: Other DNA sequences in this specimen translate into the identical CDR3. The V call is TRBV5-4, the J call TRBJ1-5; a possible D gene is TRBD1 (5 bases). CDR3 length equals 14 residues. The germline gives CDR1 SGHNT, CDR2 YYREEE (reference sequence). The V end was cut by 0 bases, the J end by 7 bases, with 11 bases between. The CDR3 spells CASSLGGGNQPQHF. CDR3 DNA: TGTGCCAGCAGCTTGGGCGGGGGGAACCAGCCCCAGCATTTT.

The rearrangement links TRBV7-2 to TRBJ2-7; 8 bases fit TRBD2. Looked up from germline, CDR1 is SGHTA and CDR2 is FQGNSA. Germline trimming cut 5 bases from V and 4 bases from J; bases unmatched to any gene: 7. The CDR3 extends over 14 amino acids. DNA of the CDR3: TGTGCCAGCAGCCCGATAGCGGGGCGATACGAGCAGTACTTC. It is translated as CASSPIAGRYEQYF.

This sequence joins TRBV9 and TRBJ2-2; TRBD2 agrees at 9 bases. J was trimmed by 2 bases and V by 3 bases; bases with no gene match: 5. In germline, CDR1 is SGDLS, CDR2 YYNGEE. This CDR3 is 16 amino acids long. CDR3 coding DNA: TGTGCCAGCAGCGCTACCGGGACTAGCAACACCGGGGAGCTGTTTTTT. Translated, it gives CASSATGTSNTGELFF.

V usage is TRBV6-5 and J usage is TRBJ1-5; D not certain. Trimming removed 11 bases from V and 0 bases from J, with 8 bases in between. The CDR3 runs 12 residues. Germline-derived CDR1 and CDR2 are MNHEY and SVGAGI. CDR3 DNA sequence: TGTGCCGTTGGCGGTAGCAATCAGCCCCAGCATTTT. Translation: CAVGGSNQPQHF.

The gene calls are TRBV2 and TRBJ2-1; 7 nucleotides agree with TRBD1. With 1 base clipped from V and 12 bases from J, the junction kept 6 bases outside the gene matches. This CDR3 region has 13 residues. Germline values: CDR1 SNHLY, CDR2 FYNNEI. The CDR3 loop reads CASSEERQGTQFF. DNA of the CDR3: TGTGCCAGCAGTGAAGAAAGACAGGGTACGCAGTTCTTC.

The V gene is TRBV18, the J gene TRBJ1-1; the match to TRBD1 covers 10 bases. CDR1 is KGHSH, CDR2 LQKENI, per germline. V lost 4 bases and J lost 3; bases outside the gene matches: 5. The CDR3 runs 15 residues. CDR3 coding DNA: TGTGCCAGCTCACTATCCGGGACAGGGGACACTGAAGCTTTCTTT. Translating it yields CASSLSGTGDTEAFF.

The CDR3 loop is CASSPIMMGPQETQYF. DNA for the CDR3: TGTGCCAGCTCACCCATCATGATGGGGCCCCAAGAGACCCAGTACTTC. J is TRBJ2-5 and V is TRBV18; tentatively, D is TRBD1 (5 bases). Germline CDR1 is KGHSH and CDR2 is LQKENI. V dropped 3 bases and J dropped 1 base, with 15 bases sitting between them. The CDR3 consists of 16 residues.

The chain has TRBV28 and TRBJ2-5; 7 bases are shared with TRBD1. Per germline, CDR1 MDHEN and CDR2 SYDVKM. V lost 6 bases and J lost 3; bases outside the gene matches: 1. CDR3 size: 12 residues. The CDR3 DNA is TGTGCCAGCAGAGACAGGGAAGAGACCCAGTACTTC. Encoded protein: CASRDREETQYF.

V and J are TRBV7-9 and TRBJ2-5; maybe TRBD1 (5 bases). Trimming pared 4 bases from V and 4 bases from J, leaving 7 bases between. CDR1 SEHNR and CDR2 FQNEAQ come from the germline V gene (reference sequence). The CDR3 length is 12 residues. The CDR3 region is CASSWGGETQYF. The DNA of the CDR3 is TGTGCCAGCAGCTGGGGCGGAGAGACCCAGTACTTC.